One and the same sample provided the 7 T cell receptor beta chains below, sequenced in a study of blood T cell repertoires in COVID-19. Assay used: immunoSEQ multiplex PCR; TCRdb lists only in-frame clones, some missing. The table includes about 200,000 clones, roughly 94% detected once. What was sequenced was peripheral blood. The receptors stem from a man aged 25 to 45 with COVID-19, enrolled during active disease.

The chain employs TRBV27 and TRBJ2-3, with D perhaps matching TRBD1 (6 bases). The CDR3 is 14 residues long. Germline V gene data show CDR1 as MNHEY and CDR2 as SMNVEV (reference sequence). V was shortened by 3 bases and J by 2 bases, with 9 bases between the two germline ends. The CDR3 nucleotides read TGTGCCAGCAGTTTCCAGGGGCCCACAGATACGCAGTATTTT. Protein product: CASSFQGPTDTQYF.

In nucleotides, the CDR3 is TGTGCCAGCAGCCCACCAAGCGCTTTGGAGGATAAAGCTTTCTTT. Its translation: CASSPPSALEDKAFF. The chain uses TRBV6-6 and TRBJ1-1; D call uncertain. Deletions cut 6 bases from V and 9 bases from J, with 23 bases between. The germline gives CDR1 MNHNY, CDR2 SVGAGI (reference sequence). CDR3 size: 15 residues.

The CDR3 sequence: CASSQSGQGGTEAFF. The CDR3 nucleotides read TGCGCCAGCAGTCAATCAGGACAGGGAGGGACTGAAGCTTTCTTT. This sequence joins TRBV23-1 and TRBJ1-1; 8 bases match TRBD1. TRBV23-1 is given ORF status, its function remaining uncertain. J lost 5 bases, V lost 0 bases, and 5 bases had no gene match. The CDR3 length is 15 residues.

The chain joins TRBV6-6 to TRBJ1-2; D is possibly TRBD1 (6 bases). The V end lost 0 bases, the J end lost 8 bases, and 13 bases lay between the germline ends. The CDR3 has 14 residues. Germline CDR1 is MNHNY and CDR2 is SVGAGI (reference sequence). CDR3 coding DNA: TGTGCCAGCAGTTACTCGAAAGGACAGCGAGGCTACACCTTC. Its translation: CASSYSKGQRGYTF.

The rearrangement links TRBV7-9 to TRBJ1-2; D is possibly TRBD1 (6 bases). Germline V gene sequence: CDR1 SEHNR, CDR2 FQNEAQ (reference sequence). The V gene lost 10 bases and the J gene lost 3 bases, with 15 bases spanning the gap. The CDR3 runs 13 residues. Here the CDR3 reads CATSQGIYYGYTF. The CDR3 DNA is TGTGCCACCTCACAGGGTATTTACTATGGCTACACCTTC.

The chain recombines TRBV5-1 with TRBJ2-1; TRBD2 matches 8 bases. The CDR3 sequence is 16 residues long. V lost 4 bases and J lost 0; bases outside the gene matches: 6. Germline V gene data show CDR1 as SGHRS and CDR2 as YFSETQ. DNA for the CDR3: TGCGCCAGCAGCCCGGGCGGGGGGTCCTCCTACAATGAGCAGTTCTTC. Protein: CASSPGGGSSYNEQFF.

V and J are TRBV18 and TRBJ2-2, with a tentative D call TRBD2 (6 bases). CDR1 is KGHSH, CDR2 LQKENI, per germline. The CDR3 extends over 15 amino acids. Trimming left V 2 bases short and J 5 bases short, with 12 bases between. Written as DNA, the CDR3 is TGTGCCAGCTCACCATCCGGGGGTCATACCGGGGAGCTGTTTTTT. It specifies CASSPSGGHTGELFF.